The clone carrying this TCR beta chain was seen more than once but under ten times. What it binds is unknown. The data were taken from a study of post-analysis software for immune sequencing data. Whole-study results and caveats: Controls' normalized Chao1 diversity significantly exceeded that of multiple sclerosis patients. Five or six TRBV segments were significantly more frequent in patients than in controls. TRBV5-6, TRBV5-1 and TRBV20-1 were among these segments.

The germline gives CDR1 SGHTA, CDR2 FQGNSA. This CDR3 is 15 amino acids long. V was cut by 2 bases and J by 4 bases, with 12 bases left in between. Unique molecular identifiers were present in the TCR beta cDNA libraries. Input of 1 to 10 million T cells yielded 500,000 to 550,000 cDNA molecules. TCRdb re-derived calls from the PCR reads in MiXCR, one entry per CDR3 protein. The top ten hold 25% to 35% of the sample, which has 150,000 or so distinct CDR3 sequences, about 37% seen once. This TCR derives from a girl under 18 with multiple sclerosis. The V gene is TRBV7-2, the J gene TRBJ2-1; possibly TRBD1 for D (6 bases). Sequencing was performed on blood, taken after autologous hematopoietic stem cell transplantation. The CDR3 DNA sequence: TGTGCCAGCAGCTTACCCCGCAGGGGTTACAATGAGCAGTTCTTC. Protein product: CASSLPRRGYNEQFF. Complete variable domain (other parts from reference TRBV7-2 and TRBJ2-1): GAGVSQSPSNKVTEKGKDVELRCDPISGHTALYWYRQSLGQGLEFLIYFQGNSAPDKSGLPSDRFSAERTGGSVSTLTIQRTQQEDSAVYLCASSLPRRGYNEQFFGPGTRLTVL.